Each of the 32 T cell receptor beta chains below was sequenced from the same sample in a study of T cells in Graves' hyperthyroidism and ophthalmopathy (dated by TCRdb to between 2018 and 2021). Library method: multiplex PCR. Sequencing instrument: Illumina HiSeq 2000. The TCR beta CDR3 regions were amplified from RNA transcripts. The TCR CDR3 was subjected to a first round of RT-PCR using the HTBI primer set and the Qiagen OneStep RT-PCR kit. TCRdb ran its own pipeline on the public reads, namely fastp trimming at Q25 and MiXCR clone calling, and kept in-frame beta chains. A single entry per CDR3 protein holds the most common genes and DNA from its merged rows. The sample contains 650,000 to 750,000 distinct CDR3 sequences, 14% of them found a single time. 10% of the sample rests with the top ten. The specimen sequenced was blood. These receptor sequences come from a woman under 30 with Graves' hyperthyroidism.

Ten or more counts support this clonotype. This rearrangement joins TRBV20-1 to TRBJ2-3; D might be TRBD2 (6 bases). The germline CDR1 and CDR2 sequences are DFQATT and SNEGSKA (reference sequence). V shed 5 bases and J shed 0 bases, with 12 bases lying between them. The CDR3 sequence is 14 residues long. The CDR3 is CSAQRSGSTDTQYF. The CDR3 coding sequence is TGCAGTGCTCAAAGAAGCGGGAGCACAGATACGCAGTATTTT.

This clonotype was found a few times. The rearrangement links TRBV19 to TRBJ2-3; D is unresolved. Germline V lookup: CDR1 LNHDA, CDR2 SQIVND (reference sequence). V lost 5 bases and J lost 0, with 12 bases in between. The CDR3 is made up of 15 amino acids. CDR3 sequence: CASSPSPVSTDTQYF. CDR3 coding DNA: TGTGCCAGTAGTCCCAGCCCGGTCAGCACAGATACGCAGTATTTT.

CDR3 amino acids: CATSRGGDEQYF. Written as DNA, the CDR3 is TGTGCCACCAGCAGGGGAGGGGATGAGCAGTACTTC. V and J are TRBV15 and TRBJ2-7, with 7 bases matching TRBD2. The CDR3 is made up of 12 amino acids. CDR1 and CDR2 from the germline V gene are LNHNV and YYDKDF (reference sequence). V trimming: 3 bases; J trimming: 7 bases; junction bases outside the gene matches: 3.

This clonotype occurred many times. The chain couples TRBV28 to TRBJ1-5, with TRBD1 matching 7 bases. The germline V gene encodes CDR1 MDHEN and CDR2 SYDVKM. V lost 5 bases, J lost 7 bases, and 11 bases stayed unmatched. CDR3 length equals 15 residues. Here the CDR3 DNA reads TGTGCCAGCAGTACCGTTAGGGGGCTTCACCAGCCCCAGCATTTT. This translates into CASSTVRGLHQPQHF.

This clonotype was counted ten times or more. The rearrangement uses TRBV20-1 and TRBJ2-7; D possibly corresponds to TRBD2 (5 bases). In germline, CDR1 is DFQATT, CDR2 SNEGSKA (reference sequence). V gave up 4 bases and J gave up 2 bases, with 15 bases separating them. This CDR3 region has 14 residues. This CDR3 reads CSANPLGGAYEQYF. CDR3 bases: TGCAGTGCTAATCCCCTCGGAGGCGCCTACGAGCAGTACTTC.

This clonotype came up a few times. The rearrangement uses TRBV28 and TRBJ2-6; TRBD1 matches 7 bases. V lost 7 bases and J lost 2; bases outside the gene matches: 5. The CDR3 length is 15 residues. CDR1 MDHEN and CDR2 SYDVKM come from the germline V gene. CDR3 in amino acids: CASNLQGTGANVLTF. In nucleotides, the CDR3 is TGTGCCAGCAACTTACAGGGGACTGGGGCCAACGTCCTGACTTTC.

The sample holds many counts of this clonotype. The chain combines TRBV12-3 or TRBV12-4 with TRBJ2-5; 9 bases align to TRBD2. The CDR3 has 16 amino acids. Trimming removed 3 bases from V and 4 bases from J; junction bases left unmatched: 9. CDR3 sequence reads: CASSLAASGTRETQYF. DNA of the CDR3: TGTGCCAGCAGTTTGGCGGCTAGCGGGACACGAGAGACCCAGTACTTC.

The chain carries TRBV24-1 and TRBJ2-5, with D possibly matching TRBD2 (6 bases). Trimming took 9 bases from V and 2 from J, leaving 12 bases between them. Per the germline V gene, CDR1 is KGHDR and CDR2 is SFDVKD. The CDR3 covers 13 residues. The CDR3 reads CATALGGQETQYF. For the CDR3, the DNA is TGTGCCACCGCCTTGGGGGGTCAAGAGACCCAGTACTTC.

The chain combines TRBV27 with TRBJ2-1, with D tentatively TRBD1 (5 bases). The germline V gene encodes CDR1 MNHEY and CDR2 SMNVEV (reference sequence). V was trimmed by 5 bases and J by 4 bases, leaving 27 bases between them. The CDR3 is 19 amino acids. CDR3 nucleotide sequence: TGTGCCAGCAGTCCATTAGCCGGACGGAGTAATAGGGGTTACAATGAGCAGTTCTTC. It specifies CASSPLAGRSNRGYNEQFF.

The V gene is TRBV12-3 or TRBV12-4, the J gene TRBJ2-4, with 12 bases fitting TRBD1. After removal of 3 bases from V and 6 bases from J, the junction contained 15 bases not matched to a gene. This CDR3 spans 19 amino acids. This chain's CDR3 is CASSFGDRGQSQGGNIQYF. The DNA of the CDR3 is TGTGCCAGCAGTTTTGGGGACAGGGGGCAATCCCAAGGGGGAAACATTCAGTACTTC.

This clonotype was seen ten or more times. The V and J genes are TRBV29-1 and TRBJ2-3; D might be TRBD1 (6 bases). V shed 4 bases and J shed 1 base, with 12 bases lying between them. The germline V gene has CDR1 SQVTM and CDR2 ANQGSEA. The CDR3 extends over 14 amino acids. The CDR3 DNA reads TGCAGCGTTGCAGACTCAGGGGGCACAGATACGCAGTATTTT. It specifies CSVADSGGTDTQYF.

In its sample, this clonotype was seen a few times. The chain is built from TRBV2 and TRBJ2-1; the D gene is possibly TRBD2 (6 bases). Trimming left V 1 base short and J 6 bases short, with 13 bases between. Germline assignment: CDR1 SNHLY and CDR2 FYNNEI. This CDR3 has 15 amino acids. The CDR3 sequence: CASSEGNSGANEQFF. CDR3 coding DNA: TGTGCCAGCAGTGAAGGAAATAGCGGCGCCAATGAGCAGTTCTTC.

This clonotype showed up many times. The rearrangement joins TRBV20-1 to TRBJ2-2; D is perhaps TRBD2 (5 bases). Germline CDR1 reads DFQATT; CDR2 reads SNEGSKA (reference sequence). V shed 0 bases and J shed 1 base, with 9 bases lying between them. This CDR3 is 15 amino acids long. The CDR3 sequence is CSARDLSENTGELFF. CDR3 in DNA: TGCAGTGCTAGAGATCTTAGCGAGAACACCGGGGAGCTGTTTTTT.

This clonotype was seen only a few times. This rearrangement joins TRBV29-1 to TRBJ2-1; D may match TRBD1 or TRBD2 (5 bases each). From germline, CDR1 is SQVTM and CDR2 ANQGSEA. The length of the CDR3 is 16 residues. V was cut by 2 bases and J by 6 bases, with 20 bases left in between. The CDR3 here is CSVEFGGPVVVNEQFF. The DNA of the CDR3 is TGCAGCGTTGAATTTGGGGGACCTGTGGTAGTCAATGAGCAGTTCTTC.

This clonotype was seen a handful of times. The chain is built from TRBV29-1 and TRBJ2-1; D not resolved. Germline-derived CDR1 and CDR2 are SQVTM and ANQGSEA. The ends were cut back, 3 bases at V and 0 bases at J, with 6 bases in the middle. The CDR3 has 13 residues. The CDR3 DNA sequence: TGCAGCGTTGACAGGAGCTCCTACAATGAGCAGTTCTTC. Translation gives CSVDRSSYNEQFF.

The chain carries TRBV5-4 and TRBJ2-1; TRBD2 might be the D (5 bases). CDR3 length equals 15 residues. Germline CDR1 reads SGHNT; CDR2 reads YYREEE (reference sequence). Trimming took 10 bases from V and 1 from J, leaving 18 bases between them. CDR3 region: CAVRNRDGSYNEQFF. CDR3 DNA sequence: TGTGCCGTCAGAAATCGGGATGGGTCCTACAATGAGCAGTTCTTC.

This clonotype was observed a few times. The V call is TRBV2, the J call TRBJ2-1; 9 bases are a match to TRBD1. V shed 3 bases, J shed 0 bases, and the junction held 15 bases outside the gene matches. CDR1 and CDR2 (germline): SNHLY, FYNNEI. The CDR3 spans 20 residues. The CDR3 spells CASSDPGTGSRSVSYNEQFF. The CDR3 nucleotides read TGTGCCAGCAGTGACCCCGGGACAGGGTCCCGGTCGGTCTCCTACAATGAGCAGTTCTTC.

This clonotype was seen ten or more times. This sequence joins TRBV11-2 and TRBJ2-7; 8 bases align to TRBD1. V was clipped by 0 bases and J by 3 bases; unmatched bases: 4. The germline CDR1 and CDR2 sequences are SGHAT and FQNNGV. The CDR3 sequence is 15 residues long. The CDR3 protein is CASSLELGQGYEQYF. The CDR3 coding sequence is TGTGCCAGCAGCTTAGAACTAGGACAGGGCTACGAGCAGTACTTC.

The J gene is TRBJ1-3, the V gene TRBV19; 8 nucleotides align to TRBD1. CDR1 and CDR2 from the germline V gene are LNHDA and SQIVND (reference sequence). V gave up 3 bases and J gave up 4 bases; unmatched junction bases: 11. The length of the CDR3 is 17 residues. The CDR3: CASSIIPGTGDGNTIYF. The CDR3 DNA sequence: TGTGCCAGTAGTATCATACCCGGGACAGGAGACGGAAACACCATATATTTT. The full variable domain, its missing parts supplied by reference TRBV19 and TRBJ1-3, is DGGITQSPKYLFRKEGQNVTLSCEQNLNHDAMYWYRQDPGQGLRLIYYSQIVNDFQKGDIAEGYSVSREKKESFPLTVTSAQKNPTAFYLCASSIIPGTGDGNTIYFGEGSWLTVV.

The chain recombines TRBV20-1 with TRBJ1-5; D possibly corresponds to TRBD1 (6 bases). This CDR3 comprises 13 residues. Germline V lookup: CDR1 DFQATT, CDR2 SNEGSKA (reference sequence). V was pared by 4 bases and J by 1 base, with 8 bases between. This chain's CDR3 is CSATQGSNQPQHF. The DNA for the CDR3 is TGCAGTGCTACTCAGGGGAGCAATCAGCCCCAGCATTTT.

This clonotype was recorded at least ten times. The chain joins TRBV11-2 to TRBJ2-2; 8 bases agree with TRBD2. V lost 2 bases to trimming and J lost 7 bases; unmatched junction nucleotides: 6. In germline, CDR1 is SGHAT, CDR2 FQNNGV. The CDR3 has 15 amino acids. The DNA of the CDR3 is TGTGCCAGCAGCTTATACGGGAGGGAGGTCGGGGAGCTGTTTTTT. It yields the protein CASSLYGREVGELFF.

This clonotype has more than one count but fewer than ten. The chain couples TRBV12-3 or TRBV12-4 to TRBJ2-2, with 7 positions matching TRBD2. Unmatched junction bases numbered 5, after V lost 5 bases and J lost 2 bases. The CDR3 is 15 residues long. The DNA for the CDR3 is TGTGCCAGCAGTCCGGGACTAACTAACACCGGGGAGCTGTTTTTT. Protein sequence: CASSPGLTNTGELFF.

The table lists this clonotype with a few counts. The chain has TRBV10-1 and TRBJ2-3, with a possible D match to TRBD2 (5 bases). Germline values: CDR1 WNHNN, CDR2 SYGVQD (reference sequence). Trimming took off 6 bases at V and 0 bases at J, with 13 bases between the two ends. This CDR3 has 15 amino acids. This CDR3 reads CASRWCWRSTDTQYF. The CDR3 nucleotides read TGCGCCAGCAGGTGGTGTTGGAGGAGCACAGATACGCAGTATTTT.

V gene TRBV7-9 combines with J gene TRBJ2-5; no reliable D call. In germline, CDR1 is SEHNR, CDR2 FQNEAQ (reference sequence). The CDR3 sequence is 14 residues long. The V and J ends lost 1 base and 7 bases respectively, with 13 bases between them. The CDR3 sequence: CASSLEVLSRTQYF. DNA of the CDR3: TGTGCCAGCAGCTTAGAAGTTCTGAGCAGGACCCAGTACTTC. Variable domain in full (rest from reference TRBV7-9 and TRBJ2-5): DTGVSQNPRHKITKRGQNVTFRCDPISEHNRLYWYRQTLGQGPEFLTYFQNEAQLEKSRLLSDRFSAERPKGSFSTLEIQRTEQGDSAMYLCASSLEVLSRTQYFGPGTRLLVL.

V is TRBV10-3 and J is TRBJ1-2; 7 nucleotides match TRBD1. Germline V CDR1 and CDR2: ENHRY, SYGVKD. The CDR3 has 15 residues. Unmatched junction bases numbered 7, after V lost 0 bases and J lost 6 bases. The CDR3 sequence is CAISESMDRPNGYTF. DNA for the CDR3: TGTGCCATCAGTGAGTCTATGGACAGGCCCAATGGCTACACCTTC.

This clonotype was seen at least ten times. The CDR3 DNA reads as TGTGCCAGCAGTGAAATCCCCGGGACAGGGGGCGATACGCAGTATTTT. It translates to CASSEIPGTGGDTQYF. The rearrangement links TRBV6-1 to TRBJ2-3; 12 bases match TRBD1. CDR1 MNHNS and CDR2 SASEGT come from the germline V gene. V shed 2 bases and J 6 bases; nucleotides not matched to a gene: 6. The CDR3 loop spans 16 amino acids.

The chain recombines TRBV6-8 with TRBJ1-2, with unresolved D. CDR1 and CDR2 from the germline V gene are MNHGY and SAAAGT. The CDR3 spans 13 residues. Trimming left V 6 bases short and J 6 bases short, with 14 bases between. CDR3 residues: CASRDSGAHGYTF. In DNA, the CDR3 is TGTGCCAGCAGGGATTCAGGAGCACATGGCTACACCTTC.

This clonotype was recorded many times. This rearrangement joins TRBV11-1 to TRBJ2-7; no reliable D call. This CDR3 has 14 amino acids. V lost 3 bases, J lost 3 bases, and 12 bases lay in between. CDR1 and CDR2 from the germline V gene are SGHAT and FQDESV (reference sequence). DNA for the CDR3: TGTGCCAGCAGCTTCGAAGGACGGTTCTACGAGCAGTACTTC. Amino acid sequence: CASSFEGRFYEQYF.

This clonotype was found many times. The rearrangement links TRBV18 to TRBJ2-7; 9 nucleotides agree with TRBD1. Germline V gene lookup returns CDR1 KGHSH and CDR2 LQKENI. This CDR3 comprises 16 residues. J was trimmed by 0 bases and V by 3 bases; bases with no gene match: 6. Written as DNA, the CDR3 is TGTGCCAGCTCACCGGCCCCGGGACAGGGCTCCTACGAGCAGTACTTC. It codes for CASSPAPGQGSYEQYF.

This clonotype was observed a handful of times. The CDR3 here is CASRGTPQETQYF. The CDR3 nucleotides are TGTGCCAGCAGGGGGACCCCTCAAGAGACCCAGTACTTC. This sequence joins TRBV28 and TRBJ2-5; D may match TRBD1 or TRBD2 (5 bases each). The CDR3 runs 13 residues. The V end was cut by 6 bases, the J end by 2 bases, with 10 bases between. Looked up from germline, CDR1 is MDHEN and CDR2 is SYDVKM.

This clonotype was counted only a few times. CDR3 coding DNA: TGTGCCAGCAGCTTAGCCCCGACAGGGGGCCATCAGCCCCAGCATTTT. This encodes CASSLAPTGGHQPQHF. The chain recombines TRBV7-2 with TRBJ1-5; 10 bases agree with TRBD1. The J segment lost 5 bases and the V segment lost 0 bases, leaving 4 bases of the junction unmatched. This CDR3 region has 16 residues. Germline CDR1 is SGHTA and CDR2 is FQGNSA.

There are a few counts of this clonotype. The J gene is TRBJ1-2, the V gene TRBV4-1; 9 positions match TRBD1. The CDR3 has 16 amino acids. CDR1 MGHRA and CDR2 YSYEKL come from the germline V gene. Trimming cost V 1 base and J 8 bases; bases outside gene matches: 11. The CDR3 sequence is CASSQGLGQGLDGYTF. The DNA for the CDR3 is TGCGCCAGCAGCCAAGGTCTGGGACAGGGCTTAGACGGCTACACCTTC.